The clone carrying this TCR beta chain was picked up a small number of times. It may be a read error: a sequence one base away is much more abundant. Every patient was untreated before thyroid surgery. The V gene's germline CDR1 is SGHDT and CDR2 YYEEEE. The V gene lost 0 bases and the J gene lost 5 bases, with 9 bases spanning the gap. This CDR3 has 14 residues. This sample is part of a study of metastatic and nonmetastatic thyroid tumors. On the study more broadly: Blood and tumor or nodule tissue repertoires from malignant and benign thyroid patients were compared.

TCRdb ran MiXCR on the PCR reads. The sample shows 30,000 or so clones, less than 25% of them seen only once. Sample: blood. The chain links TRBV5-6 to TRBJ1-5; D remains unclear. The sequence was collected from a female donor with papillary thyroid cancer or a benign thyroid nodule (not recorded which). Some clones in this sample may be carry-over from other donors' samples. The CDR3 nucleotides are TGTGCCAGCAGCTTGGTTTCAGACTATCAGCCCCAGCATTTT. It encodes CASSLVSDYQPQHF.